Shown below are 31 T cell receptor beta chains from a single sample sequenced in a study of regulatory T cells in long-lasting Graves disease. Time point defined: newly diagnosed GD, antithyroid drugs for less than 3 months. PBMCs provided the RNA from which the TCR library was made. Construction of TCR beta libraries relied on iRepertoire HTBI primers and on Arm-PCR targeting CDR3 regions. Using its own MiXCR run on the multiplex PCR reads, TCRdb lists one record per CDR3 protein. The data contain around 240,000 distinct CDR3 sequences, roughly 18% of them seen just once; the ten biggest clones take up approximately 15%. This same sample was also taken into another study, of T cells in Graves' hyperthyroidism and ophthalmopathy.

Here the sequenced sample was peripheral blood mononuclear cells (PBMCs), taken at new diagnosis, from a patient treated with antithyroid drugs. These receptors were obtained from a woman aged 30 to 39 with Graves disease.

As to this clonotype: This could be a read error, since a much larger clone is one nucleotide away. J is TRBJ2-7 and V is TRBV18; TRBD1 might be the D (5 bases). Germline V gene data show CDR1 as KGHSH and CDR2 as LQKENI. The CDR3 is 13 residues long. Trimming cost V 2 bases and J 6 bases, with 11 bases left between them. The CDR3 reads CASSPAERGEQYF. CDR3 in DNA: TGTGCCAGCTCACCAGCAGAAAGGGGCGAGCAGTACTTC.

J is TRBJ1-3 and V is TRBV6-9, with a weak D call TRBD1 (6 bases). Germline values: CDR1 MNHGY, CDR2 SVAAGI. The V end lost 3 bases, the J end lost 4 bases, and 13 bases lay between the germline ends. The CDR3 has 15 amino acids. CDR3 sequence reads: CASSYDVGAGNTIYF. In DNA form, the CDR3 reads TGTGCCAGCAGTTACGACGTGGGGGCGGGAAACACCATATATTTT.

This clonotype was seen at least ten times. The chain has TRBV3-1 and TRBJ2-3; the D call may be TRBD1 or TRBD2 (7 bases each). Trimming left V 1 base short and J 8 bases short, with 19 bases between. Germline CDR1 reads LGHDT; CDR2 reads YNNKEL (reference sequence). The CDR3 is 16 amino acids. The CDR3 DNA is TGTGCCAGCAGCCAAGGGGAGGGGGCCCGTGTTGGTACGCAGTATTTT. It specifies CASSQGEGARVGTQYF.

The sample holds many counts of this clonotype. V and J are TRBV6-1 and TRBJ1-1; D uncertain. V was shortened by 7 bases and J by 1 base, with 10 bases between the two germline ends. CDR3 length equals 13 residues. The germline V gene encodes CDR1 MNHNS and CDR2 SASEGT. The chain's CDR3 is CASTTGTNTEAFF. As DNA, the CDR3 is TGTGCCAGCACAACGGGAACGAACACTGAAGCTTTCTTT.

This clonotype has at least ten counts. The V and J genes are TRBV11-2 and TRBJ2-3, with D unclear. Germline loops: CDR1 SGHAT, CDR2 FQNNGV. The CDR3 is 12 amino acids. V lost 6 bases to trimming and J lost 4 bases, with 8 bases between them. CDR3 region: CASRSVPDTQYF. CDR3 sequence (DNA): TGTGCCAGCAGGTCCGTACCAGATACGCAGTATTTT.

Many counts were recorded for this clonotype. The chain combines TRBV7-8 with TRBJ1-2; 8 bases line up with TRBD1. Trimming cost V 5 bases and J 4 bases; bases outside gene matches: 6. CDR3 length: 14 residues. The germline gives CDR1 SGHVS, CDR2 FQNEAQ. CDR3 sequence reads: CASSRTGQGYGYTF. DNA of the CDR3: TGTGCCAGCAGCCGAACCGGACAGGGCTATGGCTACACCTTC.

Regarding this clonotype: A read error may produce the germline difference seen at one junction end. This chain joins TRBV20-1 and TRBJ2-5; D perhaps matches TRBD1 (7 bases). This CDR3 has 17 residues. Germline V lookup: CDR1 DFQATT, CDR2 SNEGSKA (reference sequence). The CDR3 bases are TGCAGTGCCAGCGGCCTTCCAGGGGGGATGGGCCAAGAGGCCCAGTACTTC. It encodes CSASGLPGGMGQEAQYF.

The CDR3 protein is CATSRGTEPGPNQPQHF. The CDR3 coding sequence is TGTGCCACCAGCAGAGGAACGGAGCCGGGACCCAATCAGCCCCAGCATTTT. The chain joins TRBV15 to TRBJ1-5; maybe TRBD1 (5 bases). This CDR3 is 17 amino acids long. Trimming cost V 1 base and J 3 bases, with 16 bases left between them. Germline lookup yields CDR1 LNHNV and CDR2 YYDKDF (reference sequence).

Many counts were recorded for this clonotype. The rearrangement uses TRBV11-3 and TRBJ2-2; TRBD2 matches at 7 bases. Germline CDR1 SGHNT, CDR2 YENEEA. The CDR3 runs 15 residues. V shed 7 bases and J 4 bases; nucleotides not matched to a gene: 9. The CDR3 region has the DNA TGTGCCAGCACCGCAGCGGGGTCGGCCACCGGGGAGCTGTTTTTT. It yields the protein CASTAAGSATGELFF.

Ten or more counts support this clonotype. This sequence joins TRBV19 and TRBJ1-5; a weak D match, TRBD1 (6 bases). Trimming stripped 5 bases from V and 3 bases from J, with 17 bases between. In germline, CDR1 is LNHDA, CDR2 SQIVND (reference sequence). The CDR3 has 16 residues. CDR3 coding DNA: TGTGCCAGTAGTTTTAAAGAGGGGGTGATCAATCAGCCCCAGCATTTT. Protein sequence: CASSFKEGVINQPQHF. The full variable domain, its missing parts supplied by reference TRBV19 and TRBJ1-5, is DGGITQSPKYLFRKEGQNVTLSCEQNLNHDAMYWYRQDPGQGLRLIYYSQIVNDFQKGDIAEGYSVSREKKESFPLTVTSAQKNPTAFYLCASSFKEGVINQPQHFGDGTRLSIL.

The sample holds many counts of this clonotype. The chain has TRBV27 and TRBJ1-2; TRBD1 might be the D (5 bases). From germline, CDR1 is MNHEY and CDR2 SMNVEV (reference sequence). The CDR3 has 15 amino acids. Trimming removed 10 bases at V and 0 bases at J, with 18 bases between. For the CDR3, the DNA is TGTGCCACCAGGAAGAGAGGAGGGGCTAACTATGGCTACACCTTC. Its translation: CATRKRGGANYGYTF.

This clonotype was found many times. V and J are TRBV7-2 and TRBJ2-1; possibly TRBD2 for D (5 bases). V was pared by 8 bases and J by 8 bases, with 13 bases between. The germline V gene has CDR1 SGHTA and CDR2 FQGNSA. This CDR3 is built from 12 residues. CDR3 amino acids: CASGSGGYEQFF. For the CDR3, the DNA is TGTGCCAGCGGTAGTGGAGGCTATGAGCAGTTCTTC.

In this sample, this clonotype turned up many times. V and J are TRBV20-1 and TRBJ1-1; 8 bases map to TRBD1. Germline V gene sequence: CDR1 DFQATT, CDR2 SNEGSKA (reference sequence). The V segment lost 2 bases and the J segment 8 bases; nucleotides outside the gene matches: 1. There are 11 residues in the CDR3. The CDR3 loop reads CSARWDREAFF. The CDR3 DNA sequence: TGCAGTGCTAGATGGGACAGGGAAGCTTTCTTT.

This clonotype was observed at least ten times. This rearrangement joins TRBV9 to TRBJ1-1; possible D gene TRBD1, 5 bases. The CDR3 spans 14 residues. Germline V gene data show CDR1 as SGDLS and CDR2 as YYNGEE. Between the trimmed V and J ends, which lost 2 bases and 5 bases, there was a span of 13 bases. The CDR3: CASSVLGGRTEAFF. CDR3 nucleotides: TGTGCCAGCAGCGTCCTTGGGGGTCGGACTGAAGCTTTCTTT.

This clonotype was detected ten times or more. V is TRBV12-3 or TRBV12-4 and J is TRBJ1-5, with D possibly being TRBD1 (6 bases). The CDR3 runs to 18 residues. Trimming shortened V by 1 base and J by 0 bases, and 16 bases separated the two germline ends. The CDR3 DNA reads as TGTGCCAGCAGTTTAGGACCCACAGGGTTCTATAGCAATCAGCCCCAGCATTTT. Translating gives CASSLGPTGFYSNQPQHF.

This clonotype has a count of ten or more. The genes are TRBV3-1 and TRBJ1-5, with TRBD1 matching over 7 bases. The CDR3 is 12 amino acids. J was trimmed by 7 bases and V by 3 bases; bases with no gene match: 0. Germline V gene lookup returns CDR1 LGHDT and CDR2 YNNKEL (reference sequence). Here the CDR3 reads CASSHRGQPQHF. The CDR3 DNA reads TGTGCCAGCAGCCACAGGGGGCAGCCCCAGCATTTT.

This clonotype has a handful of counts. The V call is TRBV6-2 or TRBV6-3, the J call TRBJ2-7, with TRBD2 matching over 11 bases. J lost 3 bases, V lost 6 bases, and 7 bases had no gene match. This CDR3 comprises 15 residues. CDR1 and CDR2 from the germline V gene are MNHEY and SVGEGT. The CDR3 nucleotides are TGTGCCAGCAGAGGACTAGCGGGTGGAGACTACGAGCAGTACTTC. Amino acid sequence: CASRGLAGGDYEQYF.

In the case of this clonotype: Only one base separates this from a far larger clonotype, so it likely reflects a read error. The CDR3 end shows no conserved phenylalanine or tryptophan, and so a read error is likely. The chain is built from TRBV11-2 and TRBJ2-1, with D tentatively TRBD2 (5 bases). Germline V gene sequence: CDR1 SGHAT, CDR2 FQNNGV. The CDR3 length is 13 residues. With 5 bases removed from V and 10 bases from J, the gap between germline ends came to 15 bases. CDR3 nucleotides: TGTGCCAGCAGCCCTGAGGGAACAAGGGAGCAGTTCTCC. It is translated as CASSPEGTREQFS.

This clonotype was counted ten times or more. The chain recombines TRBV29-1 with TRBJ1-5, with 8 bases matching TRBD1. The CDR3 is 21 residues long. V lost 2 bases to trimming and J lost 0 bases; unmatched junction nucleotides: 21. Germline CDR1 reads SQVTM; CDR2 reads ANQGSEA. The CDR3 bases are TGCAGCGTTGAACTCGATAGGAAGGAGACAGGGGCAAAAAGTAGCAATCAGCCCCAGCATTTT. It codes for CSVELDRKETGAKSSNQPQHF.

Remarks on this clonotype: Likely a read error: the CDR3 ends without its conserved phenylalanine or tryptophan. The CDR3 reads CASKRTSYEQYS. In DNA form, the CDR3 reads TGTGCCAGTAAGAGGACGTCCTACGAGCAGTACTCC. This sequence joins TRBV12-3 or TRBV12-4 and TRBJ2-7; D unclear. Deletions cut 9 bases from V and 1 base from J, with 10 bases between. The CDR3 is 12 residues long.

The table lists this clonotype with many counts. This rearrangement joins TRBV27 to TRBJ1-6; D uncertain. In germline, CDR1 is MNHEY, CDR2 SMNVEV (reference sequence). The V gene lost 4 bases and the J gene lost 0 bases, with 10 bases spanning the gap. The CDR3 runs to 16 residues. For the CDR3, the DNA is TGTGCCAGCAGTTCATCGGACCGCTCCTATAATTCACCCCTCCACTTT. Residues: CASSSSDRSYNSPLHF.

Ten or more counts support this clonotype. The rearrangement links TRBV29-1 to TRBJ1-5; 7 bases fit TRBD1. This CDR3 region has 14 residues. V shed 6 bases, J shed 4 bases, and the junction held 9 bases outside the gene matches. Germline lookup yields CDR1 SQVTM and CDR2 ANQGSEA. The CDR3 DNA is TGCAGCGTACCCGGGACAGACGGTAATCAGCCCCAGCATTTT. It yields the protein CSVPGTDGNQPQHF.

In nucleotides, the CDR3 is TGTGCCAGCATGGGGGCCGGTGGCAATCAGCCCCAGCATTTT. Protein: CASMGAGGNQPQHF. This sequence joins TRBV25-1 and TRBJ1-5; possibly TRBD1 for D (6 bases). The V gene lost 7 bases and the J gene lost 2 bases, with 12 bases spanning the gap. Germline CDR1 MGHDK, CDR2 SYGVNS. This CDR3 is built from 14 residues.

In its sample, this clonotype was seen many times. CDR3 in DNA: TGTGCCAGCAGTCCGCGGGCAGCGTTGAACACTGAAGCTTTCTTT. Translated, it gives CASSPRAALNTEAFF. The V and J genes are TRBV3-1 and TRBJ1-1; D uncertain. Per the germline V gene, CDR1 is LGHDT and CDR2 is YNNKEL (reference sequence). This CDR3 region has 15 residues. Trimming took off 6 bases at V and 0 bases at J, with 14 bases between the two ends. Drawing the rest from reference TRBV3-1 and TRBJ1-1, the complete variable domain is DTAVSQTPKYLVTQMGNDKSIKCEQNLGHDTMYWYKQDSKKFLKIMFSYNNKELIINETVPNRFSPKSPDKAHLNLHINSLELGDSAVYFCASSPRAALNTEAFFGQGTRLTVV.

The J gene is TRBJ1-1, the V gene TRBV20-1; 8 bases are shared with TRBD1. The CDR3 loop spans 15 amino acids. V was clipped by 2 bases and J by 2 bases; unmatched bases: 7. Germline CDR1 is DFQATT and CDR2 is SNEGSKA (reference sequence). The DNA for the CDR3 is TGCAGTGCTAGACCTCGGACAGGGAGTAACACTGAAGCTTTCTTT. Encoded protein: CSARPRTGSNTEAFF.

The chain links TRBV7-9 to TRBJ1-5; D remains unclear. V was trimmed by 5 bases and J by 5 bases, leaving 7 bases between them. The CDR3 has 12 residues. Germline loops: CDR1 SEHNR, CDR2 FQNEAQ (reference sequence). CDR3 sequence: CASSREYQPQHF. Written as DNA, the CDR3 is TGTGCCAGCAGCAGGGAGTATCAGCCCCAGCATTTT.

At least ten counts were recorded for this clonotype. The chain links TRBV5-6 to TRBJ1-5, with D unresolved. Germline V lookup: CDR1 SGHDT, CDR2 YYEEEE. The V and J ends lost 4 bases and 6 bases respectively, with 11 bases between them. The CDR3 contains 13 residues. This CDR3 is CASSPGLTQPQHF. CDR3 coding DNA: TGTGCCAGCAGCCCGGGATTGACTCAGCCCCAGCATTTT.

This clonotype occurred many times. A read error may account for a junction end that differs from germline. The genes are TRBV5-6 and TRBJ1-2; D call uncertain. This CDR3 is 12 amino acids long. Germline V lookup: CDR1 SGHDT, CDR2 YYEEEE. The CDR3 sequence is CASTLPPDGYTF. DNA of the CDR3: TGTGCCAGCACCTTGCCTCCGGATGGCTACACCTTC. The variable domain in full, with the rest retrieved from reference TRBV5-6 and TRBJ1-2, is DAGVTQSPTHLIKTRGQQVTLRCSPKSGHDTVSWYQQALGQGPQFIFQYYEEEERQRGNFPDRFSGHQFPNYSSELNVNALLLGDSALYLCASTLPPDGYTFGSGTRLTVV.

Many counts were recorded for this clonotype. The J gene is TRBJ1-4, the V gene TRBV9, with a tentative D call TRBD1 (5 bases). The length of the CDR3 is 14 residues. Germline V gene sequence: CDR1 SGDLS, CDR2 YYNGEE. Trimming removed 0 bases from V and 8 bases from J, with 11 bases in between. The CDR3 nucleotides are TGTGCCAGCAGCGTAGTGAAAGGGGAAGAAAAACTGTTTTTT. It yields the protein CASSVVKGEEKLFF.

To note about this clonotype: A single base separates this from a much larger clone, so it may be a read error. V and J are TRBV6-5 and TRBJ2-1; D is perhaps TRBD1 (6 bases). V lost 0 bases, J lost 10 bases, and 19 bases lay in between. Germline CDR1 reads MNHEY; CDR2 reads SVGAGI. The CDR3 runs 16 residues. The CDR3 protein is CASSYSMGQLSYEQFF. The CDR3 DNA follows: TGTGCCAGCAGTTACTCGATGGGACAACTCTCCTACGAGCAGTTCTTC.

In its sample, this clonotype was seen a few times. The V gene is TRBV9, the J gene TRBJ2-6; D is perhaps TRBD1 (6 bases). The CDR3 runs 15 residues. V lost 4 bases to trimming and J lost 1 base, with 9 bases between them. The V gene's germline CDR1 is SGDLS and CDR2 YYNGEE. In DNA form, the CDR3 reads TGTGCCAGCAGCACCACAGGGTCTGGGGCCAACGTCCTGACTTTC. It translates to CASSTTGSGANVLTF.